This T cell receptor beta chain emerged from a study of spatial heterogeneity in lung cancer. Study-level background: The average appearance count of each unique TCR and UMI combination in raw reads was more than 9.5.

Time point described: sample taken at primary tumor resection. Whole RNA obtained from tumor, nontumor lung or frozen PBMC underwent sequencing without sorting. This clonotype was recorded at least ten times. What it binds is not known. All TCR cDNA molecules were individually tagged with a unique molecular identifier. TCRdb called the 5' RACE reads again in MiXCR, with one record for every CDR3 protein. The table has some 10,000 distinct CDR3 sequences, more than 5% seen once. Study results and caveats: It was found that expanded intratumoral alpha and beta TCR counts tracked tumor mutation counts.

CDR1 is SGHKS, CDR2 YYEKEE, per germline (reference sequence). CDR3 length: 16 residues. V lost 4 bases, J lost 0 bases, and 8 bases stayed unmatched. The genes are TRBV5-5 and TRBJ2-5; 8 nucleotides match TRBD1. The material was lung tumor tissue, obtained at surgery. This receptor was identified in a male donor with early-stage non-small cell lung cancer. The CDR3 DNA follows: TGTGCCAGCAGCAACGACAGGGGATCGTACCAAGAGACCCAGTACTTC. Translating it yields CASSNDRGSYQETQYF.